The 29 T cell receptor beta chains in this list originate from one sample, sequenced in a study of naive and memory T cell subsets (dated by TCRdb to about 2017). Library preparation employed 5' RACE. The listed sequencing device is Illumina MiSeq. Four rounds of PCR, run with the SP2 primer together with nested alpha and beta constant region primers, were used to amplify the ligated cDNA. The raw public reads went through TCRdb reprocessing: fastp at Q25, MiXCR clone calling, in-frame beta chains kept. Each entry merges the rows of one CDR3 protein and shows their most common DNA and genes. The sample profile shows approximately 30,000 distinct CDR3 sequences; 16% of them were found once. The ten largest clones take up 2.6% of the sample. The study reported a robust and sensitive protocol to amplify, sequence and analyze TCRs, based on 3' ligation of a UMI-containing oligonucleotide to TCR cDNA.

The receptors shown here come from a female donor in good health.

This chain connects TRBV27 to TRBJ1-1; D unresolved. Per the germline V gene, CDR1 is MNHEY and CDR2 is SMNVEV (reference sequence). V was pared by 6 bases and J by 3 bases, with 14 bases between. The CDR3 loop spans 14 amino acids. The DNA of the CDR3 is TGTGCCAGCAGATACCAAAGAGCTTACACTGAAGCTTTCTTT. This translates into CASRYQRAYTEAFF.

This clonotype was recorded many times. J is TRBJ2-1 and V is TRBV29-1; tentatively, D is TRBD1 or TRBD2 (6 bases each). The germline CDR1 and CDR2 sequences are SQVTM and ANQGSEA. This CDR3 has 14 amino acids. Trimming stripped 7 bases from V and 0 bases from J, with 13 bases between. The CDR3 is CSARGLISYNEQFF. The CDR3 DNA is TGCAGCGCCAGGGGACTCATCTCCTACAATGAGCAGTTCTTC.

The sample holds many counts of this clonotype. This chain joins TRBV20-1 and TRBJ1-2; tentatively, D is TRBD1 (6 bases). V lost 4 bases and J lost 7, with 13 bases in between. The CDR3 is made up of 12 amino acids. Germline V gene data show CDR1 as DFQATT and CDR2 as SNEGSKA (reference sequence). The CDR3 reads CSAMGGASGYTF. The CDR3 region has the DNA TGCAGTGCTATGGGGGGGGCTAGTGGCTACACCTTC.

This clonotype was counted only a few times. This chain joins TRBV20-1 and TRBJ2-3; 9 bases are shared with TRBD2. Germline V gene sequence: CDR1 DFQATT, CDR2 SNEGSKA (reference sequence). The ends lost 3 bases at V and 4 bases at J; junction bases unmatched: 8. The CDR3 sequence is 15 residues long. The CDR3 region is CSASDPSGEPDTQYF. CDR3 in DNA: TGCAGTGCTAGTGACCCTAGCGGGGAACCAGATACGCAGTATTTT.

This clonotype was observed a few times. The chain links TRBV29-1 to TRBJ2-7; D uncertain. CDR1 is SQVTM and CDR2 is ANQGSEA in the germline V gene. The ends were cut back, 6 bases at V and 5 bases at J, with 14 bases in the middle. The CDR3 is made up of 12 amino acids. This CDR3 is CSVRRQANEQYF. The CDR3 DNA follows: TGCAGCGTCAGAAGGCAGGCAAACGAGCAGTACTTC.

The chain has TRBV6-5 and TRBJ2-5, with TRBD1 matching over 11 bases. The V segment lost 6 bases and the J segment 5 bases; nucleotides outside the gene matches: 11. This CDR3 contains 16 residues. Looked up from germline, CDR1 is MNHEY and CDR2 is SVGAGI. CDR3 in DNA: TGTGCCAGCAGGGGGCCGGGACAGGGGGTTTTCGAGACCCAGTACTTC. Its translation: CASRGPGQGVFETQYF.

In its sample, this clonotype was seen many times. The chain combines TRBV2 with TRBJ1-2, with 9 bases fitting TRBD1. J lost 4 bases, V lost 8 bases, and 2 bases had no gene match. Germline lookup yields CDR1 SNHLY and CDR2 FYNNEI. The CDR3 has 12 amino acids. This CDR3 reads CASATGGYGYTF. CDR3 nucleotides: TGTGCCAGCGCGACAGGGGGCTATGGCTACACCTTC.

This chain links TRBV5-1 with TRBJ2-5, with 9 nucleotides matching TRBD1. CDR1 is SGHRS and CDR2 is YFSETQ in the germline V gene. The CDR3 has 15 amino acids. V shed 0 bases, J shed 5 bases, and the junction held 5 bases outside the gene matches. The CDR3 reads CASSLADRGGETQYF. The CDR3 bases are TGCGCCAGCAGCTTGGCGGACAGGGGCGGCGAGACCCAGTACTTC.

This clonotype was detected many times. The chain recombines TRBV29-1 with TRBJ2-3; D remains ambiguous. The V gene's germline CDR1 is SQVTM and CDR2 ANQGSEA. This CDR3 is built from 12 residues. Trimming cost V 5 bases and J 6 bases, with 12 bases left between them. Written as DNA, the CDR3 is TGCAGCGTTAGCTGGTCCCCCGATACGCAGTATTTT. Protein: CSVSWSPDTQYF.

This clonotype was observed at least ten times. Here the CDR3 DNA reads TGCAGTGCTAGTCCCGGTCTAGCGGGGGGTAGCTCCTACAATGAGCAGTTCTTC. Amino acids: CSASPGLAGGSSYNEQFF. This chain connects TRBV20-1 to TRBJ2-1; the match to TRBD2 covers 11 bases. The germline gives CDR1 DFQATT, CDR2 SNEGSKA (reference sequence). With 3 bases clipped from V and 0 bases from J, the junction kept 10 bases outside the gene matches. The CDR3 runs to 18 residues.

This clonotype was seen at least ten times. The chain has TRBV29-1 and TRBJ1-2; 8 bases line up with TRBD1. V lost 2 bases to trimming and J lost 4 bases; unmatched junction nucleotides: 9. The germline V gene encodes CDR1 SQVTM and CDR2 ANQGSEA. The CDR3 sequence is 15 residues long. CDR3 DNA sequence: TGCAGCGTTGAATCACAGGGGGTTTTTTCCTATGGCTACACCTTC. Translating gives CSVESQGVFSYGYTF.

This clonotype came up a few times. The rearrangement uses TRBV25-1 and TRBJ2-5; 7 bases line up with TRBD1. The V gene's germline CDR1 is MGHDK and CDR2 SYGVNS. J was trimmed by 9 bases and V by 7 bases; bases with no gene match: 17. The CDR3 loop spans 15 amino acids. CDR3 loop: CASTKPTGHLRAQYF. DNA for the CDR3: TGTGCCAGCACCAAGCCGACAGGGCACCTCCGGGCCCAGTACTTC.

This clonotype showed up many times. The chain carries TRBV29-1 and TRBJ1-2; D call uncertain. The CDR3 contains 12 residues. V lost 2 bases, J lost 0 bases, and 4 bases lay in between. The germline V gene encodes CDR1 SQVTM and CDR2 ANQGSEA. This CDR3 is CSVEQANYGYTF. The CDR3, as DNA: TGCAGCGTTGAACAGGCTAACTATGGCTACACCTTC.

This clonotype was counted once. This chain joins TRBV7-8 and TRBJ1-4, with 8 bases fitting TRBD1. With 4 bases clipped from V and 5 bases from J, the junction kept 6 bases outside the gene matches. This CDR3 spans 15 amino acids. Per germline, CDR1 SGHVS and CDR2 FQNEAQ. CDR3 in amino acids: CASSSRTGPNEKLFF. The CDR3 DNA is TGTGCCAGCAGCTCACGGACAGGGCCGAATGAAAAACTGTTTTTT.

V and J are TRBV6-2 or TRBV6-3 and TRBJ2-1, with D hard to call. This CDR3 region has 12 residues. Looked up from germline, CDR1 is MNHEY and CDR2 is SVGEGT. Trimming removed 0 bases from V and 8 bases from J, with 5 bases in between. CDR3 protein: CASSYSSDEQFF. CDR3 sequence (DNA): TGTGCCAGCAGTTACTCGAGCGATGAGCAGTTCTTC.

This clonotype was observed many times. The gene calls are TRBV29-1 and TRBJ2-7, with D possibly being TRBD2 (6 bases). The CDR3 consists of 14 residues. The germline V and J ends were trimmed by 2 bases and 6 bases, with 17 bases remaining between them. CDR1 is SQVTM and CDR2 is ANQGSEA in the germline V gene. CDR3 in DNA: TGCAGCGTTGAATTTGGTCCGGGGGTGAGCGAGCAGTACTTC. Translated: CSVEFGPGVSEQYF.

In its sample, this clonotype was seen a few times. The chain employs TRBV29-1 and TRBJ1-2; D is ambiguous. The CDR3 is 11 amino acids. With 4 bases removed from V and 5 bases from J, the gap between germline ends came to 8 bases. Germline V CDR1 and CDR2: SQVTM, ANQGSEA. CDR3 coding DNA: TGCAGCGTTGGGGTGGAGTATGGCTACACCTTC. Translated: CSVGVEYGYTF.

This clonotype is termed medium-sized. The rearrangement joins TRBV20-1 to TRBJ1-4, with a possible D match to TRBD1 (5 bases). CDR1 is DFQATT and CDR2 is SNEGSKA in the germline V gene (reference sequence). The V and J ends lost 7 bases and 6 bases respectively, with 15 bases between them. CDR3 size: 13 residues. The CDR3 coding sequence is TGCAGTGGACTTTGGGACCGAGATGAAAAACTGTTTTTT. Protein: CSGLWDRDEKLFF.

This clonotype was picked up a small number of times. The chain links TRBV12-3 or TRBV12-4 to TRBJ2-5; D is undetermined. This CDR3 is built from 13 residues. V was cut by 1 base and J by 3 bases, with 6 bases left in between. The CDR3 loop is CASSLVAEETQYF. CDR3 coding DNA: TGTGCCAGCAGTTTAGTGGCGGAAGAGACCCAGTACTTC.

This clonotype was recorded many times. The rearrangement links TRBV12-3 or TRBV12-4 to TRBJ2-7, with 10 bases aligning to TRBD1. V lost 0 bases, J lost 9 bases, and 11 bases stayed unmatched. There are 16 residues in the CDR3. For the CDR3, the DNA is TGTGCCAGCAGTTTAGCAGGGACAGGGGTGAGTCGAGGGCAGTACTTC. This encodes CASSLAGTGVSRGQYF.

In this sample, this clonotype turned up once. This sequence may be a read error, since a much larger clone differs from it by one base. CDR3 protein: CSVYRGYYDGYTF. Here the CDR3 DNA reads TGCAGCGTATACAGGGGATACTACGATGGCTACACCTTC. V is TRBV29-1 and J is TRBJ1-2; 7 bases line up with TRBD1. V gave up 6 bases and J gave up 6 bases; unmatched junction bases: 10. The CDR3 totals 13 residues. Germline V gene data show CDR1 as SQVTM and CDR2 as ANQGSEA. The full variable domain, in which reference TRBV29-1 and TRBJ1-2 provide the parts outside the CDR3, is SAVISQKPSRDICQRGTSLTIQCQVDSQVTMMFWYRQQPGQSLTLIATANQGSEATYESGFVIDKFPISRPNLTFSTLTVSNMSPEDSSIYLCSVYRGYYDGYTFGSGTRLTVV.

This clonotype has just a few counts. The V gene is TRBV29-1, the J gene TRBJ1-1; weak D call: TRBD1 (5 bases). Trimming shortened V by 7 bases and J by 0 bases, and 15 bases separated the two germline ends. The CDR3 sequence is 14 residues long. Germline V gene sequence: CDR1 SQVTM, CDR2 ANQGSEA. The CDR3, as DNA: TGCAGCGCACAATCGACAGTTTTGAACACTGAAGCTTTCTTT. The encoded protein is CSAQSTVLNTEAFF.

In its sample, this clonotype was seen many times. CDR3 DNA sequence: TGTGCCAGCAGCTTAGAAGCTAGCCCCGTCAATGAGCAGTTCTTC. Translation gives CASSLEASPVNEQFF. The chain uses TRBV7-2 and TRBJ2-1, with D maybe TRBD2 (5 bases). The CDR3 is made up of 15 amino acids. Looked up from germline, CDR1 is SGHTA and CDR2 is FQGNSA. Trimming left V 1 base short and J 6 bases short, with 13 bases between.

The chain combines TRBV7-2 with TRBJ1-2, with 7 positions matching TRBD1. The CDR3 totals 14 residues. With V trimmed by 3 bases and J by 8 bases, 9 bases remained unmatched. Germline V gene data show CDR1 as SGHTA and CDR2 as FQGNSA. DNA for the CDR3: TGTGCCAGCAGCTTGGCGACAGGGTCCCGCGGCTACACCTTC. The encoded protein is CASSLATGSRGYTF.

This clonotype counts as medium-sized. The chain links TRBV10-3 to TRBJ2-5; TRBD1 matches 9 bases. J lost 0 bases, V lost 6 bases, and 5 bases had no gene match. This CDR3 comprises 15 residues. The germline gives CDR1 ENHRY, CDR2 SYGVKD. For the CDR3, the DNA is TGTGCCATCAGCGCCGGGACAGGGCACCAAGAGACCCAGTACTTC. Its protein product is CAISAGTGHQETQYF.

This clonotype has a count of ten or more. The chain recombines TRBV20-1 with TRBJ2-1; weak D call: TRBD2 (7 bases). Per germline, CDR1 DFQATT and CDR2 SNEGSKA (reference sequence). The CDR3 has 16 residues. The V and J ends lost 3 bases and 6 bases respectively, with 21 bases between them. CDR3 sequence (DNA): TGCAGTGCTAGTGTTATCGGCGGGGGCCTTCTCAATGAGCAGTTCTTC. The encoded protein is CSASVIGGGLLNEQFF.

The CDR3 here is CASNQGNGELFF. The CDR3 region has the DNA TGTGCCAGCAACCAGGGTAACGGGGAGCTGTTTTTT. The rearrangement uses TRBV6-5 and TRBJ2-2; D is perhaps TRBD1 (5 bases). Germline CDR1 is MNHEY and CDR2 is SVGAGI. Trimming took off 7 bases at V and 7 bases at J, with 10 bases between the two ends. This CDR3 has 12 amino acids.

The CDR3 is CASSLSVEQETQYF. CDR3 in DNA: TGCGCCAGCAGCTTAAGTGTTGAGCAAGAGACCCAGTACTTC. This sequence joins TRBV5-1 and TRBJ2-5; D is uncertain. Germline V gene data show CDR1 as SGHRS and CDR2 as YFSETQ. V shed 2 bases and J shed 2 bases, with 10 bases lying between them. The CDR3 is 14 amino acids.

The table lists this clonotype with a few counts. The rearrangement uses TRBV4-2 and TRBJ2-7; D call uncertain. The CDR3 length is 12 residues. CDR1 and CDR2 from the germline V gene are LGHNA and YNFKEQ. Between the trimmed V and J ends, which lost 0 bases and 6 bases, there was a span of 6 bases. The CDR3 here is CASSQDALEQYF. CDR3 bases: TGTGCCAGCAGCCAAGATGCACTCGAGCAGTACTTC.